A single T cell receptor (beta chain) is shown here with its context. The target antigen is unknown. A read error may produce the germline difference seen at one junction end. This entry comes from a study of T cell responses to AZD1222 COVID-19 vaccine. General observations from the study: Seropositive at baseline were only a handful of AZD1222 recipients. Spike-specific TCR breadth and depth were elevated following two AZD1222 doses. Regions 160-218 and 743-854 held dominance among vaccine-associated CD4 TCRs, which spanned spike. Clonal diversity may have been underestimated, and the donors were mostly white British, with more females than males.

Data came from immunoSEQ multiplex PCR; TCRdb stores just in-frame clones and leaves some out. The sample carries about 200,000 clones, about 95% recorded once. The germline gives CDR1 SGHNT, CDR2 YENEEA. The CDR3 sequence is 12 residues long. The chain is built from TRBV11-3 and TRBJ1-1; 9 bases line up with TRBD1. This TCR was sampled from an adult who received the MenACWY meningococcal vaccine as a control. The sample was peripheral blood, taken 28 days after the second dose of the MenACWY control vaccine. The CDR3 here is CASSSMGQGLDF. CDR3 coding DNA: TGTGCCAGCAGCTCAATGGGACAGGGCCTCGATTTT.